This T cell receptor (beta chain) is drawn from a study of T cell repertoires in ileal Crohn's disease. Study overall: Every patient was operated on for stricturing (approximately 60%) or penetrating (approximately 40%) complications.

This clone has only a few counts. Its target is not known. Each sample's TCRB immunosequencing used about 500 nanograms of biopsy DNA. This table comes from immunoSEQ multiplex PCR, and its TCRdb copy is limited to in-frame clones, with some not included. This sample has approximately 11,000 clones; roughly 82% occur once, and the top ten carry around 4%. Study-wide results and caveats: Sorted CD8 T cells held more high-frequency clones than CD4. Clonality above 26.8% at surgery always came with endoscopic recurrence.

Trimming took 6 bases from V and 9 from J, leaving 19 bases between them. This CDR3 is built from 15 residues. Germline assignment: CDR1 SGHNT and CDR2 YYREEE (reference sequence). The J gene is TRBJ1-6, the V gene TRBV5-4; possibly TRBD1 for D (6 bases). Sequencing was done on a sample of ileal tissue. The clonotype comes from an adult with Crohn's disease. The CDR3 protein is CASTSTTGGSSPLHF. Here the CDR3 DNA reads TGTGCCAGCACCTCCACGACAGGTGGGAGTTCACCCCTCCACTTT.